The rows below give T cell receptor beta chains drawn from one sample of a study of a mutant IDH1 vaccine in newly diagnosed glioma. The table came from immunoSEQ multiplex PCR; TCRdb's copy has only in-frame clones and leaves some out. The sample has some 100,000 clones; 83% are singletons. The sequences come from PBMCs, collected from a glioma patient treated with radiotherapy, temozolomide or both. These receptors were collected from a woman between 50 and 59 years old with glioma. CDR3s include the opening cysteine and the closing phenylalanine or tryptophan. The D gene is left open where the match is weak. A row's size may be missing; if present it is once, few, many or a size class.

v_gene: TRBV5-1; abundance: -; j_gene: TRBJ2-3; d_gene: TRBD2; len: 16; CDR3nt: TGCGCCAGCAGCTTCGGGGGGGGCCCTAGCACAGATACGCAGTATTTT; CDR3aa: CASSFGGGPSTDTQYF
v_gene: TRBV6-6; abundance: -; j_gene: TRBJ2-1; d_gene: TRBD2; len: 15; CDR3nt: TGTGCCAGCAGTTACCCGAGCGGGGTACACAATGAGCAGTTCTTC; CDR3aa: CASSYPSGVHNEQFF
v_gene: TRBV5-1; abundance: -; j_gene: TRBJ1-1; d_gene: -; len: 14; CDR3nt: TGCGCCAGCAGCTTGGGGGGGGGAACCACTGAAGCTTTCTTT; CDR3aa: CASSLGGGTTEAFF
v_gene: TRBV7-9; abundance: -; j_gene: TRBJ2-5; d_gene: TRBD2; len: 16; CDR3nt: TGTGCCAGCAGCCCCCCTAGCGGGGGGGCCAAAGAGACCCAGTACTTC; CDR3aa: CASSPPSGGAKETQYF
v_gene: TRBV4-3; abundance: few; j_gene: TRBJ1-1; d_gene: TRBD1; len: 14; CDR3nt: TGCGCCAGCAGCCTACACAGGGGAAACACTGAAGCTTTCTTT; CDR3aa: CASSLHRGNTEAFF
v_gene: TRBV30; abundance: -; j_gene: TRBJ1-4; d_gene: -; len: 12; CDR3nt: TGTGCCTGGAGTGTGACTAATGAAAAACTGTTTTTT; CDR3aa: CAWSVTNEKLFF
v_gene: TRBV5-4; abundance: -; j_gene: TRBJ2-5; d_gene: -; len: 14; CDR3nt: TGTGCCAGCAGCTTGGGACGAGGGCAAGAGACCCAGTACTTC; CDR3aa: CASSLGRGQETQYF
v_gene: TRBV29-1; abundance: -; j_gene: TRBJ1-1; d_gene: TRBD1; len: 11; CDR3nt: TGCAGCGTTGAAGATCGCAGGGGGGCTTTCTTT; CDR3aa: CSVEDRRGAFF
v_gene: TRBV6-1; abundance: -; j_gene: TRBJ1-4; d_gene: -; len: 15; CDR3nt: TGTGCCAGCATGAGAGGGAGGTTCAAGAGTGAAAAACTGTTTTTT; CDR3aa: CASMRGRFKSEKLFF
v_gene: TRBV27; abundance: -; j_gene: TRBJ1-5; d_gene: -; len: 14; CDR3nt: TGTGCCAGCAGTGACGACAGCCGCGGTCAGCCCCAGCATTTT; CDR3aa: CASSDDSRGQPQHF
v_gene: TRBV7-2; abundance: few; j_gene: TRBJ1-2; d_gene: TRBD1; len: 16; CDR3nt: TGTGCCAGCAGCTCGCAAGCCGGGACAGGGAACTATGGCTACACCTTC; CDR3aa: CASSSQAGTGNYGYTF
v_gene: TRBV19; abundance: -; j_gene: TRBJ1-6; d_gene: -; len: 13; CDR3nt: TGTGCCAGTAGTATGGTTGGGGCTTCACCCCTCCACTTT; CDR3aa: CASSMVGASPLHF
v_gene: TRBV10-2; abundance: few; j_gene: TRBJ1-1; d_gene: -; len: 10; CDR3nt: TGCGCCAAAGAACAGAGCGTGGCTTTCTTT; CDR3aa: CAKEQSVAFF